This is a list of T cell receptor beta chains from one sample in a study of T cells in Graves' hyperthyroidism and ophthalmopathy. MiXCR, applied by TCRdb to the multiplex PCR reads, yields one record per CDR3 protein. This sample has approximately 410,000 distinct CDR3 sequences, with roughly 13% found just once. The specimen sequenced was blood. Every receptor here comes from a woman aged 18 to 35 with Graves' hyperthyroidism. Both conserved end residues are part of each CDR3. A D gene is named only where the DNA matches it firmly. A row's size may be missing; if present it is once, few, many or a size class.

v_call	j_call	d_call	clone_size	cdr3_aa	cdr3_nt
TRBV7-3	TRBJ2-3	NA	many	CASSLNPGTTDTQYF	TGTGCCAGCAGCTTAAATCCGGGTACCACAGATACGCAGTATTTT
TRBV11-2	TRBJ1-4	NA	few	CASSLEQGNEKLFF	TGTGCCAGCAGCTTAGAACAGGGAAATGAAAAACTGTTTTTT
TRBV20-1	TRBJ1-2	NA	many	CSARNLLFGGYGYTF	TGCAGTGCTAGAAATCTTCTCTTTGGGGGCTATGGCTACACCTTC
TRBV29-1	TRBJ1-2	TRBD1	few	CSVLSGGSNGYTF	TGCAGCGTCCTCTCAGGGGGCTCTAATGGCTACACCTTC
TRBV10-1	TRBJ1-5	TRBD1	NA	CASSRLPKQGMVNQPQHF	TGCGCCAGCAGTCGATTACCTAAACAGGGGATGGTAAATCAGCCCCAGCATTTT
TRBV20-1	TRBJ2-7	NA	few	CSALSGGGESYEQYF	TGCAGTGCTCTTTCTGGGGGCGGGGAGTCCTACGAGCAGTACTTC
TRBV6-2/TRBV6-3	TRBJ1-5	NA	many	CASSYYGGGSNQPQHF	TGTGCCAGCAGTTACTACGGCGGAGGTAGCAATCAGCCCCAGCATTTT
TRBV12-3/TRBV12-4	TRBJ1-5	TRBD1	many	CASSLGQGSDSNQPQHF	TGTGCCAGCAGTTTAGGACAGGGCTCCGATAGCAATCAGCCCCAGCATTTT
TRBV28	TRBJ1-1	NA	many	CASSPGGVGVIEAFF	TGTGCCAGCAGCCCGGGGGGAGTGGGGGTAATTGAAGCTTTCTTT
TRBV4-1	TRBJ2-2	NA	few	CASSQLAGIAGELFF	TGCGCCAGCAGCCAATTGGCCGGGATAGCCGGGGAGCTGTTTTTT
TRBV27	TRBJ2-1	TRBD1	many	CASSLAGGWNEQFF	TGTGCCAGCAGTTTAGCAGGGGGCTGGAATGAGCAGTTCTTC
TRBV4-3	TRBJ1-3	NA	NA	CASSQEGGTGNTIYF	TGCGCCAGCAGCCAAGAGGGAGGGACTGGAAACACCATATATTTT
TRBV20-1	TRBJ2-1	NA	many	CSAVIYGGRIDEQFF	TGCAGTGCGGTAATATACGGGGGGCGCATCGATGAGCAGTTCTTC
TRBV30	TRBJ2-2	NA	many	CAWSVIGELFF	TGTGCCTGGAGTGTAATCGGGGAGCTGTTTTTT
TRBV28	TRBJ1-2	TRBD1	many	CASSTGTGGSLDYGYTF	TGTGCCAGCAGTACCGGGACAGGGGGTTCTTTGGACTATGGCTACACCTTC
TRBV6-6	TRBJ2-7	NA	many	CASSYSDRTRVKYEQYF	TGTGCCAGCAGTTACTCTGACAGGACCCGAGTGAAGTACGAGCAGTACTTC
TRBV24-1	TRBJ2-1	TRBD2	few	CATSAPSGRAHNEQFF	TGTGCCACCAGTGCCCCGAGCGGGAGGGCCCACAATGAGCAGTTCTTC
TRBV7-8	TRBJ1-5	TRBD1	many	CASSSYRDRESNQPQHF	TGTGCCAGCAGCTCGTACCGGGACAGGGAAAGCAATCAGCCCCAGCATTTT
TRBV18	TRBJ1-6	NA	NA	CASSPESSRGVSSPLHF	TGTGCCAGCTCACCCGAATCATCCAGGGGAGTGAGTTCACCCCTCCACTTT
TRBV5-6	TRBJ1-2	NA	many	CASSLGAGPGDGYTF	TGTGCCAGCAGCTTGGGCGCCGGACCAGGGGATGGCTACACCTTC
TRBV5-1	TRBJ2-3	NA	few	CASSPGWGGTDTQYF	TGCGCCAGCAGCCCCGGATGGGGCGGCACAGATACGCAGTATTTT
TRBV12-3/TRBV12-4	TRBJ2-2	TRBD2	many	CASSPGTSGRAVFDTGELFF	TGTGCCAGCAGTCCCGGGACTAGCGGGAGGGCCGTGTTTGACACCGGGGAGCTGTTTTTT
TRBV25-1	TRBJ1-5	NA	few	CASSGGDWVQPQHF	TGTGCCAGCAGTGGGGGGGACTGGGTTCAGCCCCAGCATTTT
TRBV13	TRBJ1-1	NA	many	CASSLVRTEAFF	TGTGCCAGCAGCTTAGTGCGGACTGAAGCTTTCTTT
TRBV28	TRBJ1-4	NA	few	CASSLWASRGVEKLFF	TGTGCCAGCAGTCTGTGGGCTTCCCGGGGCGTCGAAAAACTGTTTTTT
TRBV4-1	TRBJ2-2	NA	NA	CASSQVDLEGTGELFF	TGCGCCAGCAGCCAAGTGGACCTCGAGGGCACCGGGGAGCTGTTTTTT
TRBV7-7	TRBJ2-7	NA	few	CASSRGPYEEQYF	TGTGCTAGCAGCCGAGGACCCTATGAGGAGCAGTACTTC
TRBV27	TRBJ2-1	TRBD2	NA	CASSPGGTEQFF	TGTGCCAGCAGTCCGGGGGGGACTGAGCAGTTCTTC
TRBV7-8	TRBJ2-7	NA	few	CASSHHRVPTYEQYF	TGTGCCAGCAGCCACCACAGGGTACCGACCTACGAGCAGTACTTC
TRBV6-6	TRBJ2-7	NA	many	CASSYMAGPYEQYF	TGTGCCAGCAGTTACATGGCGGGTCCCTACGAGCAGTACTTC
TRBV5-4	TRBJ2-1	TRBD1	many	CAFGDRVFNEQFF	TGTGCCTTCGGAGACAGGGTCTTCAATGAGCAGTTCTTC
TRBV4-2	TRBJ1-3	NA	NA	CASSPYGGAGSGNTIYF	TGTGCCAGCAGCCCATACGGAGGGGCCGGCTCTGGAAACACCATATATTTT
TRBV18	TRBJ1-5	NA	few	CASSSRDGDQPQHF	TGTGCCAGCTCCTCCCGGGACGGAGATCAGCCCCAGCATTTT
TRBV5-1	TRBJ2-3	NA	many	CASSLDSTDTQYF	TGCGCCAGCAGCTTGGACAGCACAGATACGCAGTATTTT
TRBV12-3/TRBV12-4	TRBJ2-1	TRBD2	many	CASSLVPGGAGGPPNSDNEQFF	TGTGCCAGCAGTTTAGTGCCGGGGGGCGCGGGAGGGCCGCCGAACTCTGACAATGAGCAGTTCTTC